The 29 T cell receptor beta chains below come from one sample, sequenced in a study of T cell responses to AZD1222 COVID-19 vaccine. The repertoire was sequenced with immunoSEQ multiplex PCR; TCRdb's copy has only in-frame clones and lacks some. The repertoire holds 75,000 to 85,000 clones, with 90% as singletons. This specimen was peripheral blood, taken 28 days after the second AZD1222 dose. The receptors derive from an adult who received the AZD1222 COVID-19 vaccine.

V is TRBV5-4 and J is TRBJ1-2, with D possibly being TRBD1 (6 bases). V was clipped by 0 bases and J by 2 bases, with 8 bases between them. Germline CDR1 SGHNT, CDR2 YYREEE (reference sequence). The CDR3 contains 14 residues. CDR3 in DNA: TGTGCCAGCAGCTTGGACCAGGGGAACTATGGCTACACCTTC. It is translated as CASSLDQGNYGYTF.

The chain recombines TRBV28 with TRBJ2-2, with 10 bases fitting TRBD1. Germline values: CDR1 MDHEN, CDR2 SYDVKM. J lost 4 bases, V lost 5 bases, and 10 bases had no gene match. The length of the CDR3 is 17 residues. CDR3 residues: CASSAMGGQGSTGELFF. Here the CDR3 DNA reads TGTGCCAGCAGTGCTATGGGGGGACAGGGGAGCACCGGGGAGCTGTTTTTT.

The CDR3 DNA follows: TGCGCCAGCAGCTTGGGCAGCACAGATACGCAGTATTTT. This encodes CASSLGSTDTQYF. The chain combines TRBV5-1 with TRBJ2-3, with D unclear. Germline CDR1 is SGHRS and CDR2 is YFSETQ. The CDR3 has 13 amino acids. Trimming took 0 bases from V and 0 from J, leaving 2 bases between them.

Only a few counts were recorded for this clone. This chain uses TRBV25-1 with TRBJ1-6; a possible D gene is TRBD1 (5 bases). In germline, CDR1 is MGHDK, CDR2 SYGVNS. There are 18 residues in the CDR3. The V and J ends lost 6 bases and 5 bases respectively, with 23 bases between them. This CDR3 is CASRDNDPGRLNNSPLHF. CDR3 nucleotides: TGTGCCAGCAGGGACAATGACCCGGGACGGCTAAATAATTCACCCCTCCACTTT.

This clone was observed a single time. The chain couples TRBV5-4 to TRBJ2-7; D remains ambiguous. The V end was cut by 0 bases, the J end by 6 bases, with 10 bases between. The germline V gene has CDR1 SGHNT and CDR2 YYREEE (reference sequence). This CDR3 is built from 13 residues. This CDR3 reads CASSLESKSEQYF. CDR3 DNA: TGTGCCAGCAGCTTGGAAAGTAAAAGCGAGCAGTACTTC.

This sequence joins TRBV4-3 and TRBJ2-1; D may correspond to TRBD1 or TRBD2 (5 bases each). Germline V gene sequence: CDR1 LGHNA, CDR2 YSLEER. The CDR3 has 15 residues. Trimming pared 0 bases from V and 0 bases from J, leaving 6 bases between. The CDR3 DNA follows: TGCGCCAGCAGCCAAGACGGGGCCTCCTACAATGAGCAGTTCTTC. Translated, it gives CASSQDGASYNEQFF.

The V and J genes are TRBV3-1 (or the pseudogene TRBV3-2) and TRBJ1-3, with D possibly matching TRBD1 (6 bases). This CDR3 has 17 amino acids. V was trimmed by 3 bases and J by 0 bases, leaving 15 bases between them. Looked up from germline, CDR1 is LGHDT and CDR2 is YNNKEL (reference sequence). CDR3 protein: CASSQGGQGYSGNTIYF. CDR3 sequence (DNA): TGTGCCAGCAGCCAGGGGGGGCAGGGTTACTCTGGAAACACCATATATTTT.

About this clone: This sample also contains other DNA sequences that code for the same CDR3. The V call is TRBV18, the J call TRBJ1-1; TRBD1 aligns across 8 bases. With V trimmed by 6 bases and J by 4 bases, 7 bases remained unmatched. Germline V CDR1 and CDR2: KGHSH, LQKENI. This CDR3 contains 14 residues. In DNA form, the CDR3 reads TGTGCCAGCTCGCCCGGACAGGGAGGCACTGAAGCTTTCTTT. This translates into CASSPGQGGTEAFF.

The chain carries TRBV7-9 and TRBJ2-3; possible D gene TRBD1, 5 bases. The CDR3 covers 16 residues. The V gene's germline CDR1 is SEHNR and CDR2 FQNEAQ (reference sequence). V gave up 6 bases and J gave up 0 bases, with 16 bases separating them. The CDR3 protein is CASRLPGFRSTDTQYF. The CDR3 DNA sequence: TGTGCCAGCAGACTACCAGGGTTCCGTAGCACAGATACGCAGTATTTT.

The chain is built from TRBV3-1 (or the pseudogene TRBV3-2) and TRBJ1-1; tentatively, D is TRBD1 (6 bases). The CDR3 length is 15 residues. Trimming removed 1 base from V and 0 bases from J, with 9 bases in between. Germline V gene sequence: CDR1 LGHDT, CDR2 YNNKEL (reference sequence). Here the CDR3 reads CASSQGQVLNTEAFF. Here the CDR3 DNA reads TGTGCCAGCAGCCAAGGACAGGTTTTGAACACTGAAGCTTTCTTT.

The CDR3 region is CAWVRGELVPNGYTF. In DNA, the CDR3 is TGTGCCTGGGTGAGAGGGGAGCTAGTGCCGAATGGCTACACCTTC. The J gene is TRBJ1-2, the V gene TRBV30, with a possible D match to TRBD1 (5 bases). V was clipped by 5 bases and J by 6 bases, with 22 bases between them. This CDR3 region has 15 residues. Germline values: CDR1 GTSNPN, CDR2 SVGIG (reference sequence).

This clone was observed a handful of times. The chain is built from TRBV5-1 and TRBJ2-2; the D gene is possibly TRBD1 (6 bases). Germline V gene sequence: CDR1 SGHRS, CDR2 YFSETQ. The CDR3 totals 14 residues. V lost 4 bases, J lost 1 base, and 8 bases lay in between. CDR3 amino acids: CASSLTGNTGELFF. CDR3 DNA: TGCGCCAGCAGCCTGACAGGGAACACCGGGGAGCTGTTTTTT.

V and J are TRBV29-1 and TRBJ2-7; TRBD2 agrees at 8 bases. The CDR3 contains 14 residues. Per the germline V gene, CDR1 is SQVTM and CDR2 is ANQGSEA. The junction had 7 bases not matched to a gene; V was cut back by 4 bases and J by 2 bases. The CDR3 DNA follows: TGCAGCGTTGGGGCTAGCGGGCCTGCCTACGAGCAGTACTTC. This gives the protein CSVGASGPAYEQYF.

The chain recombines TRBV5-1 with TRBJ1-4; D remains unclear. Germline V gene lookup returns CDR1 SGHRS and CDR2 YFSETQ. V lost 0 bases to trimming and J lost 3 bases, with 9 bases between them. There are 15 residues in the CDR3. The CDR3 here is CASSLEGIANEKLFF. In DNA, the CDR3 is TGCGCCAGCAGCTTGGAAGGGATCGCTAATGAAAAACTGTTTTTT.

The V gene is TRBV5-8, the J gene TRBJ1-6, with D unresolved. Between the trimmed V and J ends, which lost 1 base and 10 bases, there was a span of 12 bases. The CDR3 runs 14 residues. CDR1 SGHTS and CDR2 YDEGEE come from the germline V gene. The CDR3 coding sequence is TGTGCCAGCAGCTTGATGGGGAATCTGTCACCCCTCCACTTT. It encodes CASSLMGNLSPLHF.

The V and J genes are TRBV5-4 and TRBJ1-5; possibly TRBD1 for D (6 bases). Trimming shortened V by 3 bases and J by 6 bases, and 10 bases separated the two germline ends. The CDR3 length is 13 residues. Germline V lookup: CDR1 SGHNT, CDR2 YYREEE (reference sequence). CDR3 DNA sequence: TGTGCCAGCAGCTACGGAGGGGGTCAGCCCCAGCATTTT. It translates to CASSYGGGQPQHF.

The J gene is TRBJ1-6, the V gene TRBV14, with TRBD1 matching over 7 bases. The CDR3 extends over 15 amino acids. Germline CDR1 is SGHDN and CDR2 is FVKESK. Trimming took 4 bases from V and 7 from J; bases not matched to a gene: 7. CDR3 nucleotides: TGTGCCAGCAGCCCACAGGGGATCGGGAATTCACCCCTCCACTTT. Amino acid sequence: CASSPQGIGNSPLHF.

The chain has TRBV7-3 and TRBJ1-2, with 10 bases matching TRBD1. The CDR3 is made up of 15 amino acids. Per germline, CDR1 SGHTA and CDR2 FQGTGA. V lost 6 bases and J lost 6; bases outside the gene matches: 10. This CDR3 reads CASRPGTGVTDGYTF. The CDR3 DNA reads TGTGCCAGCAGGCCCGGGACAGGGGTGACGGATGGCTACACCTTC.

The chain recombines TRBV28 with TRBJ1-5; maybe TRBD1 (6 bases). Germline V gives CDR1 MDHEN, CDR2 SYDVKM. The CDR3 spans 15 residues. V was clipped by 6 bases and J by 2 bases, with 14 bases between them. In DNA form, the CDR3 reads TGTGCCAGCAGCACCTCGGGGGCGGGCAATCAGCCCCAGCATTTT. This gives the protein CASSTSGAGNQPQHF. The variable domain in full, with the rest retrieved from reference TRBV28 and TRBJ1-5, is DVKVTQSSRYLVKRTGEKVFLECVQDMDHENMFWYRQDPGLGLRLIYFSYDVKMKEKGDIPEGYSVSREKKERFSLILESASTNQTSMYLCASSTSGAGNQPQHFGDGTRLSIL.

The CDR3 loop reads CATYGGSSGYTF. The CDR3 region has the DNA TGTGCCACCTACGGGGGGAGCAGTGGCTACACCTTC. This chain uses TRBV24-1 with TRBJ1-2; D is perhaps TRBD1 (5 bases). Trimming pared 9 bases from V and 7 bases from J, leaving 14 bases between. The germline V gene has CDR1 KGHDR and CDR2 SFDVKD. The length of the CDR3 is 12 residues.

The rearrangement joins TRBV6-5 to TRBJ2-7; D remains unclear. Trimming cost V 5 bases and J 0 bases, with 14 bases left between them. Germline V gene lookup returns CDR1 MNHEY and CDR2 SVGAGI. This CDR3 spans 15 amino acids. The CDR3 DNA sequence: TGTGCCAGCAGTCTAGGTAGGGCGAGCTCCTACGAGCAGTACTTC. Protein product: CASSLGRASSYEQYF.

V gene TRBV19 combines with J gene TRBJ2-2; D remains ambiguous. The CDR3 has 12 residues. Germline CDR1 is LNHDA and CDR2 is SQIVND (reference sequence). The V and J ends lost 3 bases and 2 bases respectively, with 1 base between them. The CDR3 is CASSINTGELFF. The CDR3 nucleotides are TGTGCCAGTAGTATCAACACCGGGGAGCTGTTTTTT.

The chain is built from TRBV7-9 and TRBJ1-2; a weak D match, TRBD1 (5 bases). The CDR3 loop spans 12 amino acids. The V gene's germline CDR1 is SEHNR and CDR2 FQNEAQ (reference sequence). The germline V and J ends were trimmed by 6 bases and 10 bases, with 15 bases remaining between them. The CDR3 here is CASRAGPKDYTF. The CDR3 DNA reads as TGTGCCAGCAGGGCGGGACCCAAGGACTACACCTTC. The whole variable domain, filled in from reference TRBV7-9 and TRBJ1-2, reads DTGVSQNPRHKITKRGQNVTFRCDPISEHNRLYWYRQTLGQGPEFLTYFQNEAQLEKSRLLSDRFSAERPKGSFSTLEIQRTEQGDSAMYLCASRAGPKDYTFGSGTRLTVV.

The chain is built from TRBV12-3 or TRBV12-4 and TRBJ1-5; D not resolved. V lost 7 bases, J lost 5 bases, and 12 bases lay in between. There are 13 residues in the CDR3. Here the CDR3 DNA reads TGTGCCAGCAATTCTGACACGGATCAGCCCCAGCATTTT. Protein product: CASNSDTDQPQHF.

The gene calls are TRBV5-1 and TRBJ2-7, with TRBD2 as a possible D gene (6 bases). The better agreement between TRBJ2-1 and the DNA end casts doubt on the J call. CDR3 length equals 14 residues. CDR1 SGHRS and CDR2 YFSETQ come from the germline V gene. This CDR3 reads CASSSGLLGNEQFF. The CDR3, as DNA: TGCGCCAGCAGCTCGGGACTGCTTGGGAATGAGCAGTTCTTC.

As DNA, the CDR3 is TGTGCCAGCAGTTTAGTCAGGGGGCGTAATCAGCCCCAGCATTTT. Translation: CASSLVRGRNQPQHF. The chain is built from TRBV27 and TRBJ1-5; 8 bases agree with TRBD1. The CDR3 runs to 15 residues. CDR1 MNHEY and CDR2 SMNVEV come from the germline V gene (reference sequence). Losses at the gene ends were 2 bases for V and 4 bases for J; bases not matched to a gene: 4.

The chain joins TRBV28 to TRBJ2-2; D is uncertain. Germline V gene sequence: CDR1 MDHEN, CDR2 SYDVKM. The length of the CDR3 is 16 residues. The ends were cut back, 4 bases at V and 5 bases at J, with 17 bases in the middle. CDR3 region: CASSSTRVRPTGELFF. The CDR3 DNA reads TGTGCCAGCAGTTCCACCCGGGTCCGCCCTACCGGGGAGCTGTTTTTT.

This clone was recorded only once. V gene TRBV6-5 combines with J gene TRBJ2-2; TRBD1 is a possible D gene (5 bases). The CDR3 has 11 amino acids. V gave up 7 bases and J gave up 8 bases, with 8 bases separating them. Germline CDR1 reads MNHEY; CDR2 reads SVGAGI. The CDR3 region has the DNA TGTGCCAGCAATGGGGCGGGGGAGCTGTTTTTT. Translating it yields CASNGAGELFF.

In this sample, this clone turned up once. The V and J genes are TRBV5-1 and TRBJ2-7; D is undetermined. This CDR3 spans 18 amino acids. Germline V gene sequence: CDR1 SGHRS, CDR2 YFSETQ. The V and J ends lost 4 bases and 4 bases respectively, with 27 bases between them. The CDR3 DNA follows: TGCGCCAGCAGCCCCCGGTGGTCGCCCTCTAGTGGGATTTACGAGCAGTACTTC. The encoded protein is CASSPRWSPSSGIYEQYF.